These 11 T cell receptor beta chains were sequenced from one sample in a study of T-cell memory formation after mild COVID-19. TCRdb reprocessed the 5' RACE reads via MiXCR and lists one record per CDR3 protein. Of about 140,000 distinct CDR3 sequences listed, approximately 15% are singletons. The sequencing input was PBMCs or a T cell subset sorted from them (not recorded which). The origin of the receptors is an adult woman who had mild COVID-19 (a few samples of this study predate the infection). Cell type and time point are not known.

This rearrangement joins TRBV12-3 or TRBV12-4 to TRBJ2-1; 8 bases agree with TRBD2. The CDR3 is made up of 16 amino acids. The trim removed 1 base at V and 4 bases at J, leaving 6 bases unmatched. As DNA, the CDR3 is TGTGCCAGCAGTTTAGTGGCTAGCGGGCTATACAATGAGCAGTTCTTC. Amino acids: CASSLVASGLYNEQFF.

This clonotype appeared a few times. J is TRBJ2-6 and V is TRBV9; D could derive from TRBD1 or TRBD2 (5 bases each). The CDR3 contains 16 residues. With 3 bases removed from V and 1 base from J, the gap between germline ends came to 11 bases. The germline CDR1 and CDR2 sequences are SGDLS and YYNGEE. CDR3 residues: CASSAEGWSGANVLTF. DNA of the CDR3: TGTGCCAGCAGCGCAGAGGGGTGGTCTGGGGCCAACGTCCTGACTTTC.

This sequence joins TRBV7-2 and TRBJ2-5; 7 nucleotides align to TRBD1. V trimming: 1 base; J trimming: 7 bases; junction bases outside the gene matches: 12. The CDR3 is made up of 16 amino acids. CDR1 and CDR2 from the germline V gene are SGHTA and FQGNSA. The CDR3, as DNA: TGTGCCAGCAGCTTAGGGTCGCGAGGGGGCTGGGGGACCCAGTACTTC. Protein product: CASSLGSRGGWGTQYF.

The V call is TRBV7-9, the J call TRBJ2-6, with D perhaps TRBD2 (6 bases). Germline V gene data show CDR1 as SEHNR and CDR2 as FQNEAQ (reference sequence). This CDR3 has 14 residues. V was pared by 8 bases and J by 3 bases, with 11 bases between. The chain's CDR3 is CASHQEGGANVLTF. The CDR3 bases are TGTGCCAGCCATCAGGAGGGTGGGGCCAACGTCCTGACTTTC.

This clonotype has only a few counts. The chain has TRBV4-1 and TRBJ2-7, with D unclear. CDR3 length equals 15 residues. In germline, CDR1 is MGHRA, CDR2 YSYEKL. Trimming removed 0 bases from V and 5 bases from J, with 14 bases in between. The CDR3 protein is CASSQDSWAVDEQYF. The CDR3 coding sequence is TGCGCCAGCAGCCAAGACTCGTGGGCAGTTGACGAGCAGTACTTC.

The J gene is TRBJ2-7, the V gene TRBV6-5; D unresolved. Germline values: CDR1 MNHEY, CDR2 SVGAGI. V lost 2 bases, J lost 3 bases, and 8 bases lay in between. There are 13 residues in the CDR3. The CDR3 DNA sequence: TGTGCCAGCAGTTACGAACAGTTCTACGAGCAGTACTTC. It translates to CASSYEQFYEQYF.

V gene TRBV15 combines with J gene TRBJ2-2; unclear D gene. Deletions cut 3 bases from V and 6 bases from J, with 17 bases between. The germline V gene has CDR1 LNHNV and CDR2 YYDKDF (reference sequence). This CDR3 comprises 16 residues. CDR3 residues: CATSRKLSPAPGELFF. The CDR3 coding sequence is TGTGCCACCAGCAGGAAATTGAGCCCCGCACCCGGGGAGCTGTTTTTT.

J is TRBJ2-7 and V is TRBV27; tentative D call: TRBD2 (6 bases). The CDR3 totals 15 residues. The germline CDR1 and CDR2 sequences are MNHEY and SMNVEV (reference sequence). The V end was cut by 2 bases, the J end by 1 base, with 12 bases between. The CDR3 DNA follows: TGTGCCAGCAGTTTAATGACGGGAGTATCCTACGAGCAGTACTTC. It translates to CASSLMTGVSYEQYF.

This clonotype was observed a few times. The chain couples TRBV7-6 to TRBJ2-7; D possibly corresponds to TRBD2 (6 bases). The CDR3 covers 14 residues. Trimming cost V 1 base and J 6 bases, with 13 bases left between them. The germline CDR1 and CDR2 sequences are SGHVS and FNYEAQ. The CDR3 DNA follows: TGTGCCAGCAGCTTAGATAGGGTGGGGGGCGAGCAGTACTTC. It codes for CASSLDRVGGEQYF.

The chain joins TRBV4-2 to TRBJ2-1; unclear D gene. Per germline, CDR1 LGHNA and CDR2 YNFKEQ. The V end was cut by 0 bases, the J end by 4 bases, with 7 bases between. The CDR3 has 14 amino acids. CDR3 in amino acids: CASSQDLGYNEQFF. The CDR3 DNA reads TGTGCCAGCAGCCAAGATTTGGGTTACAATGAGCAGTTCTTC.

This clonotype was picked up one time. The genes are TRBV5-1 and TRBJ1-2; 9 nucleotides agree with TRBD1. This CDR3 is 16 amino acids long. Germline values: CDR1 SGHRS, CDR2 YFSETQ. The J segment lost 4 bases and the V segment lost 4 bases, leaving 11 bases of the junction unmatched. This CDR3 is CASSKLGTGSGYGYTF. DNA for the CDR3: TGCGCCAGCAGCAAGCTTGGGACAGGGTCGGGCTATGGCTACACCTTC.